The T cell receptor beta chain under discussion was sequenced for a study of a mutant IDH1 vaccine in newly diagnosed glioma (dated by TCRdb to the early 2020s). As for the study more broadly: Vaccination started 4-6 weeks after radiotherapy alone, or was given together with temozolomide cycles in the groups whose treatment included chemotherapy. Prior to enrollment, patients had been given standard therapy consisting of radiotherapy alone, temozolomide alone, or radiochemotherapy with temozolomide, with the combination given to most patients. For exploratory analyses, around 26 treated patients had longitudinal TCRB deep sequencing done wherever samples were available. Peripheral blood was drawn at six visits: V03 (baseline), V05, V07, V10, V12 and V13. The week-35 safety follow-up took place at visit V12, and the week-47 end of study took place at visit V13. Of the roughly 34 treated patients, around 62% were male and about 40% were female, and the mean age was roughly 40 years. Points the paper makes about the study in general: Changes in the top peripheral T cell clonotypes picked up by TCRB sequencing did not appear to be linked to pseudoprogression. Selection of PBMC samples for TCRB deep sequencing was based on availability. Immune responses induced by the vaccine were seen in about 93% of patients across multiple MHC alleles. The authors noted that analyses of patient blood samples could not be reproduced because of sample limitations.

The junction carries 9 bases between V and J, which are trimmed by 4 bases and 4 bases respectively. The CDR3 runs 12 amino acids, cysteine and phenylalanine included. Kept here is only the CDR3 DNA, which spans 36 bases and is read in frame from base 1. CDR1 and CDR2, per the germline V gene (reference sequence), are SGHNT and YYREEE. Library prep was done by the immunoSEQ multiplex PCR assay. Following the manufacturer's protocol, the hsTCRB Kit was used to amplify rearranged TCR beta chain sequences. An Illumina MiSeq was used to sequence the TCRB libraries. Per the authors' processing: The proprietary platform of the kit vendor was used for demultiplexing, trimming and gene mapping. TCRdb stores this immuneACCESS table with in-frame sequences only. Part of the clones is absent; in the studies checked, under half of the shortfall reflects unresolved V genes, and no reason is known for the rest. The V and J calls and clone size are taken from that table; D and trimming were inferred from the DNA. Recorded for this sample are roughly 40,000 clones; about 83% of them occurred a single time. The ten largest account for 4.5% to 5.5% of the sample.

Reading the label with the study, this specimen's time point is: week 35, safety follow-up. Each vaccine dose was 300 ug of a 20-mer mutant IDH1 peptide in Montanide, given subcutaneously with topical imiquimod. Patients received eight vaccinations in weeks 1, 3, 5, 7, 11, 15, 19 and 23, corresponding to visits V03 through V10. All donors had newly diagnosed IDH1-mutant astrocytomas of WHO grade 3 or 4 that showed loss of nuclear ATRX. The samples were drawn from NOA16, a multicentre, single-arm, open-label phase I trial in Germany that tested a mutant IDH1 peptide vaccine in humans for the first time. Genomic DNA for TCRB sequencing was extracted from EDTA blood using the DNeasy Blood and Tissue Kit. In regard to this clone: It lacks a known antigen. Base quality data are lacking; no much larger clone is found one base away.

The chain employs TRBV5-4 and TRBJ2-7; too little of a D gene remains to name it. The sample consisted of PBMCs, taken from a glioma patient whose treatment included an IDH1 peptide vaccine. The clonotype was recovered from a woman aged 50 to 60 with glioma. The CDR3 loop reads CASSAQNYEQYF. The base sequence is TGTGCCAGCAGCGCCCAGAATTACGAGCAGTACTTC.